The 2 T cell receptor beta chains in this list originate from one sample, sequenced in a study of human T cells and chemical hapten exposure. Time point defined: pre-sensitization, week 0. Noted treatment: therapeutic diphenylcyclopropenone sensitization with weekly scalp DPC. TCRdb recomputed calls from the RACE reads with MiXCR, one row per CDR3 protein. The sample lists some 250,000 distinct CDR3 sequences, 7.7% seen once, with more than 0.95% in the top ten. The material sequenced was whole blood, taken in connection with sensitization to the hapten diphenylcyclopropenone (DPC). These receptors all come from a man younger than 35 with alopecia areata. Some clones in this sample may be carry-over from other donors' samples.

This clonotype was observed at least ten times. This chain joins TRBV7-2 and TRBJ1-2; 9 nucleotides match TRBD1. CDR1 is SGHTA, CDR2 FQGNSA, per germline. The CDR3 spans 15 residues. J lost 4 bases, V lost 2 bases, and 5 bases had no gene match. The CDR3 is CASSLRGDRAYGYTF. DNA of the CDR3: TGTGCCAGCAGCTTAAGGGGGGACAGGGCCTATGGCTACACCTTC.

The chain couples TRBV27 to TRBJ1-6, with D possibly TRBD1 on 5 matching bases. This CDR3 is built from 17 residues. Germline CDR1 MNHEY, CDR2 SMNVEV (reference sequence). Trimming removed 2 bases from V and 5 bases from J, with 16 bases in between. The CDR3 loop reads CASSLPRQTTNNSPLHF. CDR3 DNA sequence: TGTGCCAGCAGTTTACCGAGACAGACCACTAATAATTCACCCCTCCACTTT.